This record covers a single T cell receptor (beta chain). This clone was counted once. The target of this receptor is not known. It has no much larger one-base neighbor in the sample; base qualities were not kept. The immunoSEQ assay used for TCR sequencing gave the T-cell fraction in both tumor and uninvolved lung tissue. The authors' analysis ran thus. To analyze survival, patients were divided into a high T-cell fraction group (upper tertile) and a low T-cell fraction group (lower two tertiles), and the two groups were compared using a log-rank test. A signed-rank test was used to test differences in T-cell fraction between paired tumor and uninvolved lung samples. Entries here come from immuneACCESS through TCRdb and include only in-frame sequences with V and J called. Some clones fail to appear in such tables; in the studies checked, an unresolved V gene covers under half of the shortfall, and the cause of the remainder is unknown. V and J calls and clone size are given by that table; D and trimming were obtained from the DNA. This sample is represented by about 18,000 clones; 73% of them were singletons. 4.3% of the sample comes from the top ten.

V is cut back by 5 bases and J by 7 bases, with 16 bases in the junction unmatched. Its CDR3 holds 16 amino acids, cysteine through phenylalanine. The kept DNA is CDR3 alone, 48 bases in frame from the first base. CDR1 MNHEY and CDR2 SMNVEV were looked up in the germline V gene (reference sequence). The data are from a study of tumor-infiltrating lymphocytes in localized non-small cell lung cancer (dated by TCRdb to the early 2020s). Some background on the complete study: Several histologies were represented in the cohort, which also included both smokers and never-smokers as well as patients whose samples were collected after neoadjuvant chemotherapy. From each patient came resected tumor tissue plus uninvolved lung tissue from that same patient, and the uninvolved lung tissue was described as non-adjacent to the tumor. The same patients underwent several integrated assays, with TCR sequencing performed together with flow cytometry, multiplex immunofluorescence, RNA-seq, exome sequencing and proteomics. The overall ICON cohort comprised some 140 surgical patients with localized non-small cell lung cancer whose tumors were resected. A total of 60 or so patients were included in the paired tumor versus uninvolved lung comparison of immunoSEQ T-cell fraction.

The first patient joined ICON in 2016, and enrollment wrapped up when the last patient was enrolled in September 2018. From a subcohort of some 76 patients, fresh tumor and matched uninvolved tissue were collected for in-depth immune analyses, including TCR sequencing. DNA for TCR sequencing was isolated from bulk tissue, and no cell sorting was done. Beyond this particular receptor, the publication reports: Assay coverage differed among patients according to how much tissue was available, so only a subset of the cohort had TCR sequencing. The TCR-derived T-cell fraction showed no difference between the flow cytometry-defined immunotypes IM1 (good prognosis) and IM2 (poor prognosis). Different pieces of the same tissue were used for different assays, so technical variation could not be separated from intratumor heterogeneity. No association of tumor T-cell fraction from TCR sequencing with recurrence-free survival was found (p = 0.61). Higher T cell infiltration in tumors than in uninvolved lung tissue was supported by TCRbeta sequencing, consistent with immunofluorescence CD3 counts.

This TCR came from a human donor with non-small cell lung cancer. Sequencing used lung tumor tissue. Here the chain combines TRBV27 and TRBJ2-7; 8 central bases correspond to TRBD1. The DNA sequence is TGTGCCAGCAGTCCCCGCCGAGGACAGGGCCCTCCGGAGCAGTACTTC. It is translated as CASSPRRGQGPPEQYF.